This TCR beta chain was found in a study of blood T cell repertoires in COVID-19. At the level of the study: From the United States, Italy and Spain came samples of acute and convalescent COVID-19.

The method was immunoSEQ multiplex PCR; TCRdb's version includes in-frame clones alone and lacks a portion of them. The profile covers hundreds of thousands of clones, with roughly 85% appearing a single time and around 5.5% taken by the ten largest. The germline V gene has CDR1 SQVTM and CDR2 ANQGSEA. The germline V and J ends were trimmed by 6 bases and 12 bases, with 18 bases remaining between them. The CDR3 contains 12 residues. Sequenced material: peripheral blood. This TCR came from a man in his forties or fifties with active or convalescent COVID-19. The chain links TRBV29-1 to TRBJ2-1; D possibly corresponds to TRBD2 (7 bases). The CDR3 DNA reads TGCAGCGTCACCGCTAGCGGAGGGGGGCAGTTCTTC. It yields the protein CSVTASGGGQFF.